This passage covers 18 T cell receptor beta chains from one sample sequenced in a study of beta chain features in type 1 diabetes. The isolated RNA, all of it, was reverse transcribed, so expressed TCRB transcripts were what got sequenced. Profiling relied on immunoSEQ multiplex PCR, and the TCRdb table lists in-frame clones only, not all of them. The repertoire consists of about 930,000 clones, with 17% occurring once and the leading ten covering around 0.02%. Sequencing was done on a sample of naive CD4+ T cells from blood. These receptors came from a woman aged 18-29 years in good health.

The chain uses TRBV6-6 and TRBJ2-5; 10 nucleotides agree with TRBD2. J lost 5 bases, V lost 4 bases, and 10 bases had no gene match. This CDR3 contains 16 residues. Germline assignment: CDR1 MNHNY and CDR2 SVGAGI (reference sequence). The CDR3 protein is CASSFPSGRAGETQYF. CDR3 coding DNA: TGTGCCAGCAGTTTCCCAAGCGGGAGGGCCGGTGAGACCCAGTACTTC.

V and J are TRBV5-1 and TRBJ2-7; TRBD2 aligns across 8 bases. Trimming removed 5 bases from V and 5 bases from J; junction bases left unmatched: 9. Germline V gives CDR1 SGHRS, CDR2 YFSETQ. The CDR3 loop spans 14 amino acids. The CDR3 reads CASRGSGSVHEQYF. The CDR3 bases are TGCGCCAGCAGGGGAAGCGGGAGCGTCCACGAGCAGTACTTC.

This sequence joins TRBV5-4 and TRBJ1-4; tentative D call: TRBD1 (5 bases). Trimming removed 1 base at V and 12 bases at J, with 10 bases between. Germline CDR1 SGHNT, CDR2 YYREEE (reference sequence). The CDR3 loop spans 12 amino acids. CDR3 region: CASSLQGEELFF. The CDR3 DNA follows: TGTGCCAGCAGCTTGCAAGGGGAGGAACTGTTTTTT.

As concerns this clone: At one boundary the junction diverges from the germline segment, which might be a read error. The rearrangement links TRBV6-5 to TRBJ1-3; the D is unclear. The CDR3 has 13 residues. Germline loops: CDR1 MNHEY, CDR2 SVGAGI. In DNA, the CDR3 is TGTGCCAGCAGTGAAGGCTCGGGATGGTATTTGCATTTT. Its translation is CASSEGSGWYLHF.

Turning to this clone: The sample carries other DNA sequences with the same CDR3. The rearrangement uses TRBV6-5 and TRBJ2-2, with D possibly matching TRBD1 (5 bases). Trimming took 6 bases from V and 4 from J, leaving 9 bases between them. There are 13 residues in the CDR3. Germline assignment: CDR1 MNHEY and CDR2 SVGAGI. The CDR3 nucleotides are TGTGCCAGCAGAGCTGGGGCCACCGGGGAGCTGTTTTTT. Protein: CASRAGATGELFF.

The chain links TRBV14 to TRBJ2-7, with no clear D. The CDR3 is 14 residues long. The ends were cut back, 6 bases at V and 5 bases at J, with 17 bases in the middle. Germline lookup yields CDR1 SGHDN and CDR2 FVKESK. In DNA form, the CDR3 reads TGTGCCAGCAGTCCAAGATGGACCAGGAACGAGCAGTACTTC. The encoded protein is CASSPRWTRNEQYF.

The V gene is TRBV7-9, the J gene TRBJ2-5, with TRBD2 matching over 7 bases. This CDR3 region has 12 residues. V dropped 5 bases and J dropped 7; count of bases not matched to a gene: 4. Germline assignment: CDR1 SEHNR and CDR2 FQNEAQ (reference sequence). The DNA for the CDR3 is TGTGCCAGCAGCATTGGGGGGGGGACCCAGTACTTC. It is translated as CASSIGGGTQYF.

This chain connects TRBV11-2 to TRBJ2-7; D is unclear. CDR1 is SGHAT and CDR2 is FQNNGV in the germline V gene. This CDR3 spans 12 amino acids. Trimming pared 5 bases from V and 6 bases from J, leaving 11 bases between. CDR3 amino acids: CASSQSYVEQYF. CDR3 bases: TGTGCCAGCAGCCAATCATATGTCGAGCAGTACTTC.

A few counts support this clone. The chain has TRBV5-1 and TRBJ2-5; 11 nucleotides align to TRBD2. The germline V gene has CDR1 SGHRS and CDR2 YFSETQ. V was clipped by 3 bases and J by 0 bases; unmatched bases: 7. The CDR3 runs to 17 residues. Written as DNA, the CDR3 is TGCGCCAGCAGCTCCAATAGCGGGAGGGCATACCAAGAGACCCAGTACTTC. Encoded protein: CASSSNSGRAYQETQYF.

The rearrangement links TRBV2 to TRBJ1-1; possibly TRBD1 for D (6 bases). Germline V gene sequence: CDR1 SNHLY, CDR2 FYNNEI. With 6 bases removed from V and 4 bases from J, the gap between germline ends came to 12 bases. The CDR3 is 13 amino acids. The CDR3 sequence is CASRTGFSTEAFF. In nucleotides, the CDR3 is TGTGCCAGCAGAACAGGGTTTAGCACTGAAGCTTTCTTT. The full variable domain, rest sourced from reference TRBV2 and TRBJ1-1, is EPEVTQTPSHQVTQMGQEVILRCVPISNHLYFYWYRQILGQKVEFLVSFYNNEISEKSEIFDDQFSVERPDGSNFTLKIRSTKLEDSAMYFCASRTGFSTEAFFGQGTRLTVV.

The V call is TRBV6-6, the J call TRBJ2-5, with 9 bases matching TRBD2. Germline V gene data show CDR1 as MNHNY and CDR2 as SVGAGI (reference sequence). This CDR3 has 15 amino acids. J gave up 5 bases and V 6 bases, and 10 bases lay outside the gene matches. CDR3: CASSQGTSHRETQYF. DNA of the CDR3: TGTGCCAGCAGCCAAGGGACTAGCCACCGGGAGACCCAGTACTTC.

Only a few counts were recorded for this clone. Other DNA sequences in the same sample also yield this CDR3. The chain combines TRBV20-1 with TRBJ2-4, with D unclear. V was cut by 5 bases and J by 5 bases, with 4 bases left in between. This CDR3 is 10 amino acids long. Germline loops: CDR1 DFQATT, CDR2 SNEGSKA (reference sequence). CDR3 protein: CSASENIQYF. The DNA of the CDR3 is TGCAGTGCTTCAGAAAACATTCAGTACTTC.

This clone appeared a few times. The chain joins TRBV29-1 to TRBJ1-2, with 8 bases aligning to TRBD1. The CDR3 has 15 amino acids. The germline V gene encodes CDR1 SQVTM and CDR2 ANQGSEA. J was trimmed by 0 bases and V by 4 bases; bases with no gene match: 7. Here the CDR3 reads CSVVRQGSANYGYTF. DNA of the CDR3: TGCAGCGTTGTACGACAGGGGTCAGCTAACTATGGCTACACCTTC.

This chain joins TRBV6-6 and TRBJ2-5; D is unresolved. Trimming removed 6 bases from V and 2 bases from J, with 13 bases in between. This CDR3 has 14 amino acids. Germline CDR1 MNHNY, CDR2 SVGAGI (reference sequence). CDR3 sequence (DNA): TGTGCCAGCAGCCTTCACGAAGAACAAGAGACCCAGTACTTC. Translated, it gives CASSLHEEQETQYF.

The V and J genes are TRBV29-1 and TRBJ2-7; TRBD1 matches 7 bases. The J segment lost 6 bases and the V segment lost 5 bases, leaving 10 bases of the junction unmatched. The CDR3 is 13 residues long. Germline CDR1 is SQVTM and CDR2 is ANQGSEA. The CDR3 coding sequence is TGCAGCGTTCGCCTCGGGACAGCCTCCGAGCAGTACTTC. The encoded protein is CSVRLGTASEQYF.

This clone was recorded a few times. CDR3 protein: CASSLAAPYNEQFF. In DNA, the CDR3 is TGCGCCAGCAGCTTGGCGGCTCCCTACAATGAGCAGTTCTTC. The chain has TRBV5-1 and TRBJ2-1, with unresolved D. The germline V gene encodes CDR1 SGHRS and CDR2 YFSETQ. Trimming stripped 0 bases from V and 2 bases from J, with 6 bases between. This CDR3 spans 14 amino acids.

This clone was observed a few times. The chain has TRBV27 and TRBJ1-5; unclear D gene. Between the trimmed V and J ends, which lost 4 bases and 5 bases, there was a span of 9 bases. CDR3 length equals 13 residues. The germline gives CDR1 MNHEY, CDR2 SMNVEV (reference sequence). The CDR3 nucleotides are TGTGCCAGCAGTTGGGCAGAATATCAGCCCCAGCATTTT. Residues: CASSWAEYQPQHF.

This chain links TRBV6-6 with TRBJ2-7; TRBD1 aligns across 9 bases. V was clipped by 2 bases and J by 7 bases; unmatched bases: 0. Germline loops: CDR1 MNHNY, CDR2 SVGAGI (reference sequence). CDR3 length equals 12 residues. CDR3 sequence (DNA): TGTGCCAGCAGTTACGGGACAGGGGAGCAGTACTTC. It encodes CASSYGTGEQYF.